This T cell receptor beta chain was recorded in a study of cytomegalovirus exposure and HLA in healthy donors (dated by TCRdb to about 2017). Regarding the research as a whole: According to an earlier analysis of 587 of the donors, about 179 million T cells yielded 90 million to 130 million unique TCR beta sequences and approximately 300 Gb of sequence data. In an earlier analysis of about 590 of the donors, high-throughput TCR beta sequencing was used to judge whether each TCR beta V gene segment behaved as functional or pseudogenic. Besides the first cohort of about 730 subjects, a separate validation cohort made up of about 120 different subjects was used. Donor age, sex, ethnicity and CMV serostatus were collected together with the repertoire data. In a later analysis, previously published TCR beta repertoires from 600 to 850 donors were re-analyzed and high-resolution HLA genotyping was added so that TCR occurrence patterns could be studied. The study aimed to test whether cataloging public T cell receptors could reveal signatures of past pathogen exposure. All discovery cohort repertoires had been generated using a single sequencing platform. In the later analysis, no new phenotypic data were used to find candidate immune exposures; instead, reliance was placed on TCR beta sequences and their occurrence across donors. Of the 300 to 500 genotyped donors, 80% to 90% were placed in the genetic ancestry cluster associated with self-reported Caucasian donors. Class I and class II HLA loci were covered by the typing at four-digit resolution. Using immunosequencing, the study profiled T cell repertoires from around 670 subjects and related those repertoires to cytomegalovirus serostatus. Because of strong linkage in the cohort, roughly five DR-DQ haplotypes were treated as single units for association and clustering. Genome-wide SNP genotypes for about 60% of the 666 donors were used in a later genetic analysis, which treated that subset as a discovery cohort. High-throughput TCR immunosequencing, statistical association of individual TCRs with disease status, and machine learning were combined to predict cytomegalovirus infection status. Typing coverage differed by locus: A, B, C, DRB1 and DQB1 were typed in about 620-640 donors, DQA1 in 500 to 550, DPA1 in some 570, and DPB1 in about 450. Among roughly 400 genotyped donors of the cohort, an average of approximately 240,000 unique TCR beta nucleotide sequences was sequenced per donor, of which about 18% were non-productive. Approximately 300 gigabases of sequencing data and around 85 million unique TCR sequences made up an early release that covered approximately 620 HLA-typed donors. General study outcomes and caveats: A total of about 180 TCR beta chains were listed by the study as associated with cytomegalovirus. Broadly in line with IMGT annotations, most TCR beta V segments showed up in productive rearrangements about 90% or about 30% of the time in an earlier analysis of around 600 of the donors. Sequencing depth was assumed to be roughly uniform across donors in the presence/absence analyses, though that assumption may not hold. Correlated functional status among segregating V segments might reflect linkage disequilibrium, but an unknown experimental factor could not be ruled out. In vitro tests confirmed that a few of the cytomegalovirus-associated TCR beta chains recognize cytomegalovirus antigens. Most CMV-associated TCR beta chains appeared to be HLA-restricted in a later analysis, and the HLA associations seemed to be driven largely by CMV exposure. It was suggested by the authors that the approach could potentially be generalized to other disease states and immunological phenotypes. The classifier was reported to diagnose cytomegalovirus status with high specificity and sensitivity in both the original cohort and the validation cohort. When HLA alleles, especially DR and DQ, strongly co-occurred, TCR associations were difficult to assign to individual alleles. Only TCR beta chains were sequenced in this cohort, and the absence of alpha or paired-chain data limited detectable features. Compared with the approximately 670-donor mean, donors in an Asian-associated ancestry cluster had fewer N-insertions in productive TCRs, according to a later genetic analysis. Because counts were too low, 15 or so rarely observed V segments, including chromosome 9 orphons, were excluded from the earlier analysis of 587 of the donors. An association between a missense DCLRE1C variant and V-gene and J-gene trimming of TCR beta chains was found in a later genetic analysis and replicated in an independent cohort. Specific HLA alleles were associated with 15,000 to 20,000 TCR beta sequences at a false discovery rate of 0.05 in a later analysis. Across donors, most TCR sequences were observed very rarely, whereas some public TCRs were present in many individuals. A further reported finding was that TCR beta sequences accurately predicted the HLA-A and HLA-B alleles for most subjects in the first cohort. A group of highly shared sequence variants was considered likely to be a technical artifact of the sequencing pipeline. In a later analysis, HLA-associated TCR beta chains were found to be more clonally expanded and to have lower generation probabilities than equally common non-associated chains. In a later analysis, several top co-occurrence clusters were reported to appear linked to parvovirus B19, influenza, CMV and Epstein-Barr virus. Because the 87-base-pair reads could not distinguish some IMGT-functional V segments, including TRBV6-2 and TRBV6-3, those segments were excluded. Because some donors lacked HLA typing at each locus, the association tests relied only on the typed subset. For the cohort, immune exposure information was limited to CMV serostatus. According to a later analysis, TCR association rates differed among HLA loci, with DRB1 alleles showing the most associated TCRs and HLA-C alleles showing the fewest.

The V end loses 6 bases and the J end loses 4 bases, and a stretch of 11 bases separates them. CDR1 and CDR2, looked up from the germline V gene, are SGDLS and YYNGEE. The cysteine opens and the phenylalanine closes a CDR3 of 12 amino acids. Only the CDR3 DNA is retained, 36 bases long and in frame from the first base. The cohort comprised 670 or so healthy bone marrow donors. At the time of sampling, all cohort members were nominally healthy, though unrecorded immune exposures were likely present. The donor tested CMV seropositive and was one of the 289 seropositive cohort members. A peripheral blood sample was collected from each donor, and TCR beta sequencing was performed on peripheral blood mononuclear cells. Genomic DNA extraction from the blood cell samples was performed with the Qiagen DNeasy Blood Extraction Kit. On this clone itself: Its recognized antigen is unknown. Base qualities are not recorded, but no much larger clone differs from it by a single base.

Library generation was performed with the immunoSEQ multiplex PCR assay. For the multiplex PCR, a mixture combining 60 forward primers for TCR Vbeta segments and 13 reverse primers for TCR Jbeta segments was used. A multiplex PCR assay on genomic DNA amplified the CDR3 region of rearranged TCR beta genes. Amplified TCR beta libraries were sequenced as 87-base-pair reads on the Illumina HiSeq System. The paper's processing steps were these. A later analysis counted approximately 76 million unique TCR beta chains across the roughly 700 repertoires, and some 12 million of these chains were shared by at least two donors. To remove PCR and sequencing errors, raw reads were error-corrected and collapsed into unique sequences using a nearest-neighbor algorithm that merged closely related sequences. Alignment of CDR3 sequences to IMGT reference sequences was used to assign V, D and J gene segments. Each retained sequence needed at least a six-nucleotide match to both a V gene segment and a J gene segment. Rearrangements were classified as productive when the CDR3 lacked stop codons and remained in frame with V and J, and all other rearrangements were classified as non-productive. Following IMGT convention, CDR3 was defined as the stretch from the second conserved V-encoded cysteine to the conserved J-encoded phenylalanine. In an earlier analysis of around 600 of the donors, sequences lacking an unambiguous match to a single V gene segment were excluded. In an earlier analysis of some 590 of the donors, a V segment was called functional when productive rearrangements were above 56.7%, and segregating when the standard deviation between donors exceeded 5%. A statistical classification framework was built for diagnosing cytomegalovirus status from the catalog of TCR beta chain sequences. In a later analysis, V and J genes were assigned by comparing TCR nucleotide sequences against IMGT/GENE-DB human TR gene sequences. Using the TCRdist pipeline, a later analysis assigned CDR3 sequences along with most-parsimonious VDJ recombination scenarios. In a later analysis, every TCR beta chain was defined by the combination of its CDR3 amino acid sequence and its V-gene family, and reads without a unique V-gene family were dropped. A later analysis removed 550 to 650 highly shared, low-generation-probability nucleotide sequences to deal with suspected cross-contamination and a sequencing artifact. A later analysis calculated a clonal expansion index for each public chain from normalized within-repertoire ranks of inferred template counts. A later analysis computed generation probabilities with a VDJ recombination model fitted to out-of-frame rearrangements, and checked the results against IGoR. In a later analysis, TCR-TCR, TCR-HLA and TCR-CMV co-occurrence was scored with hypergeometric tests, and a repertoire-size bias correction was applied to TCR pairs. A later analysis estimated false discovery rates by permuting HLA or CMV assignments 20 times. A later analysis grouped co-occurring TCRs with DBSCAN, adding TCRdist sequence similarity when clustering within HLA-allele-positive subsets. Repertoires with fewer than 30,000 or more than 120,000 public chains were left out of co-occurrence clustering, as were a handful of repertoires with anomalous nucleotide sharing. The clones in this table, taken by TCRdb from immuneACCESS, are in-frame only. Not every clone is retained; where verified, under half of the shortfall comes from an unresolved V gene, and the cause of the rest is unknown. That table is the source of V, J and clone size, and D and trimming were worked out from the DNA. This sample holds 170,000 or so clones; approximately 85% were observed only once. 4.8% of the sample belongs to the ten largest clones.

The sequence was collected from a girl aged 10 to 17 in good health and CMV-seropositive. The sequence links TRBV9 to TRBJ2-7, and TRBD2 may be the D gene, going by 6 matching bases. Sequenced material: PBMCs. CDR3 region: CASTAGHYEQYF. The sequenced DNA is TGTGCCAGCACTGCGGGGCATTACGAGCAGTACTTC.